A single sample gave rise to the 12 T cell receptor beta chains below, sequenced in a study of blood T cell repertoires in COVID-19 (TCRdb year 2020). Library construction relied on the immunoSEQ multiplex PCR assay. Here the immuneACCESS table is served through TCRdb, limited to in-frame sequences with V and J called. Missing clones are a known gap in these copies; in checked studies unresolved V genes cover under half, and the rest lacks a known reason. Across this sample there are more than 300,000 clones, with roughly 90% seen only once. 1% of the sample rests with the top ten. The sequenced sample was peripheral blood. The receptors were sampled from a woman aged 40 to 55 with COVID-19, enrolled during active disease.

This clone has a single count. The chain uses TRBV28 and TRBJ1-4; the D gene is possibly TRBD1 (5 bases). Trimming took off 2 bases at V and 10 bases at J, with 17 bases between the two ends. Germline CDR1 MDHEN, CDR2 SYDVKM. The CDR3 totals 15 residues. CDR3 nucleotides: TGTGCCAGCAGTTTAGGGACGGGGGGTAGAGGAAAACTGTTTTTT. Amino acids: CASSLGTGGRGKLFF.

V usage is TRBV7-9 and J usage is TRBJ1-2; D ambiguous. V was shortened by 4 bases and J by 3 bases, with 9 bases between the two germline ends. CDR1 and CDR2 (germline): SEHNR, FQNEAQ (reference sequence). The CDR3 spans 13 residues. This CDR3 is CASSSPPYYGYTF. The CDR3 nucleotides read TGTGCCAGCAGCTCCCCCCCCTACTATGGCTACACCTTC.

The chain employs TRBV5-4 and TRBJ2-5; 7 positions match TRBD1. With 4 bases clipped from V and 1 base from J, the junction kept 7 bases outside the gene matches. Germline V lookup: CDR1 SGHNT, CDR2 YYREEE (reference sequence). The CDR3 consists of 15 residues. The CDR3 bases are TGTGCCAGCAGCCCGACGGGACAGTCCCAAGAGACCCAGTACTTC. Its translation: CASSPTGQSQETQYF.

V gene TRBV5-1 combines with J gene TRBJ1-1; 8 nucleotides line up with TRBD1. The CDR3 covers 13 residues. CDR1 is SGHRS and CDR2 is YFSETQ in the germline V gene. The V and J ends lost 1 base and 7 bases, in that order; junction bases with no gene match: 3. The chain's CDR3 is CASSLQGAGEAFF. The DNA for the CDR3 is TGCGCCAGCAGCTTGCAGGGGGCGGGTGAAGCTTTCTTT. The variable domain in full, completed from reference TRBV5-1 and TRBJ1-1, reads KAGVTQTPRYLIKTRGQQVTLSCSPISGHRSVSWYQQTPGQGLQFLFEYFSETQRNKGNFPGRFSGRQFSNSRSEMNVSTLELGDSALYLCASSLQGAGEAFFGQGTRLTVV.

This clone has just one count. This chain's CDR3 is CASGLFSGGPPRRPQHF. As DNA, the CDR3 is TGTGCTAGTGGTTTGTTTAGCGGGGGGCCCCCTAGGAGGCCCCAGCATTTT. The chain links TRBV12-5 to TRBJ1-5; D possibly corresponds to TRBD1 (6 bases). CDR1 is LGHNT, CDR2 FRNRAP, per germline. Trimming removed 2 bases from V and 9 bases from J, with 23 bases in between. CDR3 size: 17 residues.

This chain's CDR3 is CATQQAGKTEAFF. CDR3 in DNA: TGTGCCACCCAACAGGCAGGGAAAACTGAAGCTTTCTTT. The gene calls are TRBV6-5 and TRBJ1-1; D possibly corresponds to TRBD1 (5 bases). CDR1 is MNHEY and CDR2 is SVGAGI in the germline V gene. The CDR3 has 13 residues. V lost 10 bases and J lost 5, with 17 bases in between.

The chain carries TRBV11-2 and TRBJ1-4; the match to TRBD1 covers 8 bases. Trimming removed 3 bases from V and 0 bases from J; junction bases left unmatched: 6. The germline gives CDR1 SGHAT, CDR2 FQNNGV. CDR3 length equals 17 residues. The CDR3 coding sequence is TGTGCCAGCAGCTTCAGGGGGCTGTTTGCAACTAATGAAAAACTGTTTTTT. It yields the protein CASSFRGLFATNEKLFF.

The chain links TRBV7-2 to TRBJ1-2; a weak D match, TRBD1 (5 bases). This CDR3 spans 14 amino acids. V lost 5 bases to trimming and J lost 6 bases, with 16 bases between them. The germline V gene encodes CDR1 SGHTA and CDR2 FQGNSA. This CDR3 is CASSRGGGRDGYTF. DNA for the CDR3: TGTGCCAGCAGCCGCGGGGGGGGAAGAGATGGCTACACCTTC.

This clone has more than one count but fewer than ten. The chain couples TRBV7-3 to TRBJ2-4, with 7 bases identical to TRBD1. Germline CDR1 is SGHTA and CDR2 is FQGTGA. The CDR3 has 16 amino acids. Losses at the gene ends were 2 bases for V and 2 bases for J; bases not matched to a gene: 6. The DNA for the CDR3 is TGTGCCAGCAGCTTAGGGCCGACAGGGTCCAAAAACATTCAGTACTTC. It yields the protein CASSLGPTGSKNIQYF.

This chain connects TRBV7-8 to TRBJ1-4; TRBD1 might be the D (5 bases). The germline V gene has CDR1 SGHVS and CDR2 FQNEAQ. The CDR3 is 14 residues long. Trimming shortened V by 2 bases and J by 5 bases, and 9 bases separated the two germline ends. The CDR3 loop is CASSLRGGNEKLFF. The CDR3 nucleotides are TGTGCCAGCAGCTTACGCGGGGGGAATGAAAAACTGTTTTTT. Filled out from reference TRBV7-8 and TRBJ1-4, the complete variable domain reads GAGVSQSPRYKVAKRGQDVALRCDPISGHVSLFWYQQALGQGPEFLTYFQNEAQLDKSGLPSDRFFAERPEGSVSTLKIQRTQQEDSAVYLCASSLRGGNEKLFFGSGTQLSVL.

The chain recombines TRBV5-1 with TRBJ1-1, with D hard to call. CDR1 is SGHRS and CDR2 is YFSETQ in the germline V gene. CDR3 size: 12 residues. V gave up 4 bases and J gave up 11 bases, with 15 bases separating them. The CDR3 region is CASSPPAGSAFF. The CDR3 DNA reads as TGCGCCAGCAGCCCCCCGGCGGGGAGCGCTTTCTTT. The full variable domain, in which reference TRBV5-1 and TRBJ1-1 provide the parts outside the CDR3, is KAGVTQTPRYLIKTRGQQVTLSCSPISGHRSVSWYQQTPGQGLQFLFEYFSETQRNKGNFPGRFSGRQFSNSRSEMNVSTLELGDSALYLCASSPPAGSAFFGQGTRLTVV.

V usage is TRBV5-1 and J usage is TRBJ2-2; maybe TRBD2 (5 bases). CDR1 SGHRS and CDR2 YFSETQ come from the germline V gene. V lost 7 bases, J lost 4 bases, and 14 bases lay in between. The CDR3 has 14 amino acids. The DNA for the CDR3 is TGCGCCAGCGCCCGCGATGGAGGCACCGGGGAGCTGTTTTTT. It specifies CASARDGGTGELFF.